The next 20 T cell receptor beta chains were all read from a single sample in a study of T-cell memory formation after mild COVID-19. Each CDR3 protein is one row after TCRdb ran MiXCR on the 5' RACE reads. The sample holds some 340,000 distinct CDR3 sequences; over 10% are singletons and the top ten take about 20%. Material for sequencing was PBMCs or a T cell subset sorted from them (not recorded which). These receptors were collected from a man aged 18 to 30 who had mild COVID-19 (a few samples of this study predate the infection). Cell type and time point are not known.

The chain employs TRBV10-3 and TRBJ1-1, with TRBD1 matching 7 bases. This CDR3 comprises 14 residues. The germline gives CDR1 ENHRY, CDR2 SYGVKD. V shed 9 bases and J 1 base; nucleotides not matched to a gene: 8. The CDR3: CAISGGSGNTEAFF. As DNA, the CDR3 is TGTGCCATTTCAGGGGGAAGCGGGAACACTGAAGCTTTCTTT.

V is TRBV15 and J is TRBJ2-3, with D possibly being TRBD1 (5 bases). Germline CDR1 is LNHNV and CDR2 is YYDKDF (reference sequence). The V end was cut by 8 bases, the J end by 3 bases, with 15 bases between. CDR3 size: 14 residues. DNA of the CDR3: TGTGCCACCTCCGATCCAAGGGGAACAGATACGCAGTATTTT. The encoded protein is CATSDPRGTDTQYF.

Worth noting for this clonotype: The junction shows a germline mismatch at one end, possibly a read error. This chain uses TRBV4-2 with TRBJ1-4, with D perhaps TRBD1 (6 bases). This CDR3 contains 15 residues. From germline, CDR1 is LGHNA and CDR2 YNFKEQ. CDR3 amino acids: CASSQERDTSEKLFF. CDR3 coding DNA: TGTGCCAGCAGCCAAGAAAGGGACACTAGTGAAAAACTGTTTTTT.

This clonotype occurred a few times. This chain connects TRBV20-1 to TRBJ1-1; maybe TRBD1 (6 bases). The ends were cut back, 3 bases at V and 1 base at J, with 15 bases in the middle. CDR1 is DFQATT and CDR2 is SNEGSKA in the germline V gene (reference sequence). CDR3 length: 15 amino acids. In nucleotides, the CDR3 is TGCAGTGCTAGCGACGTGGGACACGGGAACACTGAAGCTTTCTTT. It specifies CSASDVGHGNTEAFF.

The chain links TRBV6-5 to TRBJ2-7; the D gene is possibly TRBD2 (6 bases). Per the germline V gene, CDR1 is MNHEY and CDR2 is SVGAGI. Trimming removed 8 bases from V and 6 bases from J, with 11 bases in between. This CDR3 is 11 amino acids long. The CDR3 nucleotides read TGTGCCAGCGTTGTCGGGGGCGAGCAGTACTTC. Translating gives CASVVGGEQYF.

The chain combines TRBV20-1 with TRBJ2-7, with 9 bases identical to TRBD1. Trimming removed 5 bases from V and 2 bases from J; junction bases left unmatched: 1. CDR3 size: 12 residues. The V gene's germline CDR1 is DFQATT and CDR2 SNEGSKA (reference sequence). The chain's CDR3 is CSAGTGPYEQYF. DNA of the CDR3: TGCAGTGCTGGGACAGGGCCCTACGAGCAGTACTTC.

The J gene is TRBJ2-3, the V gene TRBV29-1; perhaps TRBD1 as D (6 bases). Germline CDR1 reads SQVTM; CDR2 reads ANQGSEA. The CDR3 has 14 residues. DNA of the CDR3: TGCGGCGGCCGCAGGGGCGTTGGAACAGATACGCAGTATTTT. Its translation: CGGRRGVGTDTQYF.

This clonotype was detected many times. V gene TRBV11-2 combines with J gene TRBJ2-5; D is ambiguous. Trimming removed 4 bases from V and 14 bases from J, with 20 bases in between. Germline V gene lookup returns CDR1 SGHAT and CDR2 FQNNGV. CDR3 length: 13 amino acids. DNA for the CDR3: TGTGCCAGCAGCTCCCCCAGAGAGGCTGGATTCTACTTC. Translation: CASSSPREAGFYF.

The V gene is TRBV7-8, the J gene TRBJ2-3; TRBD2 matches 8 bases. V gave up 2 bases and J gave up 6 bases; unmatched junction bases: 10. CDR1 is SGHVS and CDR2 is FQNEAQ in the germline V gene. The CDR3 has 16 amino acids. This chain's CDR3 is CASSLLTGGLEDTQYF. Written as DNA, the CDR3 is TGTGCCAGCAGCTTATTGACGGGGGGGCTGGAGGATACGCAGTATTTT. Variable domain in full (rest from reference TRBV7-8 and TRBJ2-3): GAGVSQSPRYKVAKRGQDVALRCDPISGHVSLFWYQQALGQGPEFLTYFQNEAQLDKSGLPSDRFFAERPEGSVSTLKIQRTQQEDSAVYLCASSLLTGGLEDTQYFGPGTRLTVL.

V and J are TRBV6-1 and TRBJ1-5; D remains ambiguous. Between the trimmed V and J ends, which lost 2 bases and 6 bases, there was a span of 2 bases. Germline values: CDR1 MNHNS, CDR2 SASEGT. The CDR3 spans 11 residues. The CDR3, as DNA: TGTGCCAGCAGTGAATTTCAGCCCCAGCATTTT. The encoded protein is CASSEFQPQHF.

V is TRBV9 and J is TRBJ2-1; possible D gene TRBD1, 6 bases. Germline loops: CDR1 SGDLS, CDR2 YYNGEE. Between the trimmed V and J ends, which lost 3 bases and 9 bases, there was a span of 16 bases. The CDR3 extends over 14 amino acids. The CDR3 DNA follows: TGTGCCAGCAGCGCCGGACAGCCCCGGGGTGAGCAGTTCTTC. This codes for CASSAGQPRGEQFF.

In its sample, this clonotype was seen a few times. The chain uses TRBV7-7 and TRBJ2-3; 10 nucleotides align to TRBD2. V lost 5 bases to trimming and J lost 2 bases; unmatched junction nucleotides: 10. Germline-derived CDR1 and CDR2 are SSHAT and FNYEAQ (reference sequence). This CDR3 is 17 amino acids long. The CDR3 is CASSPLTSGPHTDTQYF. The CDR3 coding sequence is TGTGCCAGCAGCCCCCTGACTAGCGGGCCCCACACAGATACGCAGTATTTT.

The sample holds a few counts of this clonotype. The chain employs TRBV24-1 and TRBJ2-4; D not resolved. Germline loops: CDR1 KGHDR, CDR2 SFDVKD. Trimming took 6 bases from V and 4 from J, leaving 12 bases between them. The CDR3 length is 14 residues. CDR3 nucleotide sequence: TGTGCCACCAGTAGTAGGGTCCAAAAAAACATTCAGTACTTC. This encodes CATSSRVQKNIQYF.

V is TRBV2 and J is TRBJ2-6; D remains ambiguous. The germline V gene encodes CDR1 SNHLY and CDR2 FYNNEI. The CDR3 runs 14 residues. V was cut by 4 bases and J by 4 bases, with 8 bases left in between. This CDR3 reads CASSVTPGANVLTF. For the CDR3, the DNA is TGTGCCAGCAGTGTGACACCCGGGGCCAACGTCCTGACTTTC.

There are a few counts of this clonotype. The CDR3 here is CSARVSSYNSPLHF. The DNA for the CDR3 is TGCAGTGCTCGGGTGAGCTCCTATAATTCACCCCTCCACTTT. J is TRBJ1-6 and V is TRBV20-1; D is ambiguous. V was pared by 5 bases and J by 0 bases, with 8 bases between. The germline CDR1 and CDR2 sequences are DFQATT and SNEGSKA (reference sequence). The CDR3 runs to 14 residues.

The table lists this clonotype with a few counts. The genes are TRBV6-2 or TRBV6-3 and TRBJ2-7, with D unresolved. The CDR3 runs 13 residues. Trimming shortened V by 6 bases and J by 1 base, and 10 bases separated the two germline ends. Germline assignment: CDR1 MNHEY and CDR2 SVGEGT. The CDR3 bases are TGTGCCAGCAGCTTCGGACGGTCCTACGAGCAGTACGTC. This encodes CASSFGRSYEQYV.

This clonotype has more than one count but fewer than ten. This chain connects TRBV12-3 or TRBV12-4 to TRBJ1-6, with D hard to call. Trimming cost V 2 bases and J 3 bases, with 11 bases left between them. The CDR3 loop spans 16 amino acids. In nucleotides, the CDR3 is TGTGCCAGCAGTTTATTCACAGACCTCTATAATTCACCCCTCCACTTT. Amino acid sequence: CASSLFTDLYNSPLHF.

The chain's CDR3 is CASNPRPGKPQHF. The CDR3 nucleotides are TGTGCCAGCAATCCGAGACCGGGGAAGCCCCAGCATTTT. V is TRBV6-1 and J is TRBJ1-5, with D unclear. CDR3 size: 13 residues. Between the trimmed V and J ends, which lost 7 bases and 8 bases, there was a span of 15 bases. CDR1 is MNHNS, CDR2 SASEGT, per germline.

This clonotype has just a few counts. The CDR3 reads CSVQEENTEAFF. CDR3 bases: TGCAGCGTTCAGGAGGAGAACACTGAAGCTTTCTTT. The genes are TRBV29-1 and TRBJ1-1; D gene unclear. The V and J ends lost 5 bases and 1 base respectively, with 8 bases between them. Germline CDR1 reads SQVTM; CDR2 reads ANQGSEA. There are 12 residues in the CDR3.

At least ten counts were recorded for this clonotype. This chain joins TRBV7-9 and TRBJ2-7; unclear D gene. CDR1 and CDR2 from the germline V gene are SEHNR and FQNEAQ (reference sequence). The CDR3 runs to 14 residues. Between the trimmed V and J ends, which lost 4 bases and 3 bases, there was a span of 13 bases. The CDR3, as DNA: TGTGCCAGCAGCTCGCTAGGTGCGGACTACGAGCAGTACTTC. This translates into CASSSLGADYEQYF.